The source of this TCR beta chain is a study of blood T cell repertoires in COVID-19. Study at large: Material from acute and convalescent COVID-19 was sourced from the United States, Italy and Spain. T cells, B-cell-depleted T cells, or PBMCs provided the cDNA or gDNA that served as material.

V was trimmed by 6 bases and J by 0 bases, leaving 18 bases between them. Germline CDR1 reads KGHSH; CDR2 reads LQKENI. The CDR3 is made up of 17 amino acids. In the original analysis: For nucleated cells, counts were estimated from reference gene primer amplification. Assay: immunoSEQ multiplex PCR; the TCRdb copy retains only in-frame clones and omits some. V, J and clone size derive from that table, while D and trimming were established from the DNA sequence. The data contain some 220,000 clones, 70% to 90% of them singletons. The sequenced sample was peripheral blood. The source is a woman aged 18-29 years who had recovered from COVID-19. The V call is TRBV18, the J call TRBJ1-3; D may be TRBD1 (6 bases). CDR3 DNA sequence: TGTGCCAGCTCCCATCAACAGGGCGCGAACTCTGGAAACACCATATATTTT. Its protein is CASSHQQGANSGNTIYF.